This T cell receptor (beta chain) was found in a study of brain T cells in children with intractable seizures. Findings and limits, study-wide: Pre-surgery blood may have been undersampled, hiding some clones.

Some clones are missing from TCRdb's copy, which holds only in-frame ones; the method was immunoSEQ multiplex PCR. The table shows 340,000 or so clones, with over 90% occurring only once. The time point was: blood from clinic visit 5 months post-surgery; TSC patient then seizure free. Pre-surgery treatment included at least one anti-epileptic drug. The CDR3 length is 15 residues. Germline-derived CDR1 and CDR2 are SGDLS and YYNGEE. Trimming removed 3 bases at V and 4 bases at J, with 16 bases between. On this clone itself: No antigen is known for it.

The sample in question was peripheral blood, obtained 4 to 5 months after surgery. This receptor was obtained from a boy under two years old with tuberous sclerosis and intractable seizures. The chain joins TRBV9 to TRBJ1-2; D is uncertain. The CDR3 coding sequence is TGTGCCAGCAGCGGACCAACGAAGAGTGTCTATGGCTACACCTTC. Amino acids: CASSGPTKSVYGYTF.